This T cell receptor beta chain derives from a study of blood T cell repertoires in COVID-19. Study background: Acute and convalescent COVID-19 samples came from the United States, Italy and Spain. PBMCs, B-cell-depleted T cells, or T cells were the source of the cDNA or gDNA that made up the material.

Trimming took off 1 base at V and 5 bases at J, with 21 bases between the two ends. The CDR3 covers 18 residues. Germline lookup yields CDR1 SEHNR and CDR2 FQNEAQ (reference sequence). Those enrolled in Seattle joined during active infection and were followed longitudinally afterward. Authors' analysis steps: Reference gene primers were amplified, and this amplification served to estimate nucleated cell counts. The table came from immunoSEQ multiplex PCR; TCRdb's copy has only in-frame clones and leaves some out. D and trimming were read from the DNA, whereas the V and J calls and clone size are those reported in that table. The table records roughly 320,000 clones, under 90% of them present only once.

The V gene is TRBV7-9, the J gene TRBJ2-1, with D perhaps TRBD1 (6 bases). The receptor comes from a woman aged 25-40 years with COVID-19, enrolled during active disease. Material: peripheral blood. Written as DNA, the CDR3 is TGTGCCAGCAGCTTAGAGGTTCGGGTTTCAGGGGCTCACAATGAGCAGTTCTTC. As protein: CASSLEVRVSGAHNEQFF.